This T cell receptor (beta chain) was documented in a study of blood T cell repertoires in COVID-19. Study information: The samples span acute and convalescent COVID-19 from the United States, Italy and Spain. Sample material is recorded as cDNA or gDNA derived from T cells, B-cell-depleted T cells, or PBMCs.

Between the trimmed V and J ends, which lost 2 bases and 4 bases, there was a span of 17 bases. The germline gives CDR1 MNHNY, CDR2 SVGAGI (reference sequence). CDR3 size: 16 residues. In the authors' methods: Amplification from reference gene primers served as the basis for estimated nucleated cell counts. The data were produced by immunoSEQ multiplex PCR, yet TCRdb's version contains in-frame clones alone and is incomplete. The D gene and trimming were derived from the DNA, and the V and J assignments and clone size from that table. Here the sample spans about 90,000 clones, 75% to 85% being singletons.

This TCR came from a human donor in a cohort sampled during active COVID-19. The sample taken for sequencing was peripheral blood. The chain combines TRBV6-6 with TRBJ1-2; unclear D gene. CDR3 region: CASSYIRLIEGYGYTF. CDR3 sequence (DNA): TGTGCCAGCAGTTACATACGCCTGATAGAGGGCTATGGCTACACCTTC.